The T cell receptor (beta chain) described here comes from a study of blood T cell repertoires in COVID-19. Looking at the study overall: From the United States, Italy and Spain came samples of acute and convalescent COVID-19. From T cells, B-cell-depleted T cells, or PBMCs came the material, which was cDNA or gDNA.

In the original analysis: Amplified reference gene primers provided the basis for estimating nucleated cell counts. Method: immunoSEQ multiplex PCR; TCRdb's copy keeps in-frame clones and lacks some. V, J and clone size are those of that table, while D and trimming were read from the DNA. The sample has about 210,000 clones, 81% seen once; the top ten hold around 10%. Cohorts were determined from participant-reported clinical history. Sequenced input: PBMCs or T cells enriched from blood (not recorded which). The origin of this receptor is a woman between 45 and 65 years old with acute COVID-19.

CDR3 sequence: CASSPATGYDEQYF. The CDR3 coding sequence is TGCGCCAGCAGCCCGGCAACAGGGTACGACGAGCAGTACTTC. The V call is TRBV4-3, the J call TRBJ2-7, with D perhaps matching TRBD1 (6 bases). This CDR3 comprises 14 residues. Germline values: CDR1 LGHNA, CDR2 YSLEER. Trimming pared 4 bases from V and 5 bases from J, leaving 15 bases between.